Listed below are T cell receptor beta chains from one sample, sequenced in a study of blood T cell repertoires in COVID-19. Libraries were prepared by immunoSEQ multiplex PCR; TCRdb keeps only in-frame clonotypes and omits some of them. The sample has under 450,000 clones, 87% seen once; the top ten hold 1.3%. Input material: PBMCs or T cells enriched from blood (not recorded which). Receptor source: a man aged 25 to 45 who had recovered from COVID-19. Each CDR3 is given with its conserved first and last residue.

TRBV29-1 | CSVPRDTGINYGYTF
TRBV27 | CASRSLAGGYNEQFF
TRBV6-5 | CASSSPRRETQYF
TRBV7-8 | CASSLGQPNQPQHF
TRBV3-1/TRBV3-2 | CASSQSPWGVYTGELFF
TRBV5-6 | CASSLTGAEAFF
TRBV9 | CASSVQGTDYGYTF
TRBV12-5 | CASGLATGEGETQYF
TRBV9 | CASSAVLNSPLHF
TRBV12-5 | CASGVPGSGHGTDTQYF
TRBV5-1 | CASSLYRGGYTF
TRBV28 | CASSFKRGYSPLHF
TRBV4-2 | CASSNGEQFF
TRBV19 | CASTDHGDRAEGYTF
TRBV18 | CASSPLKFPTNTGELFF
TRBV12-5 | CASGLAGGSAEQYF
TRBV5-1 | CASSLGGRETQYF
TRBV6-5 | CASSYRGSTDTQYF
TRBV6-5 | CASRGTGGNQPQHF
TRBV7-9 | CASSLGSGYGYTF
TRBV12-3/TRBV12-4 | CASSFSGREKLFF
TRBV12-3/TRBV12-4 | CASSLSQVQPQHF
TRBV10-3 | CAITSGQGVLEQYF
TRBV6-5 | CASRRGIHTEAFF
TRBV5-1 | CASSPHRIDSEAFF
TRBV30 | CAWKAEGVVTEAFF
TRBV7-3 | CASSRGGVNTEAFF
TRBV12-3/TRBV12-4 | CASSSGQGAFF
TRBV6-1 | CASSEYGKENTEAFF
TRBV30 | CAWNSGGETQYF
TRBV18 | CASSPDKTSSTDTQYF
TRBV7-2 | CASSYRQGNYGYTF
TRBV10-2 | CASSVNRGFQPQHF
TRBV4-3 | CASSPTDFYNEQFF
TRBV12-5 | CASGLVKGSGTQYF
TRBV5-1 | CASSLVSRQLNSPLHF
TRBV5-1 | CASSSEQTNSPLHF
TRBV10-3 | CAISVRGAEGYTF
TRBV5-1 | CASSLEAETQYF
TRBV30 | CACGREAWDTF
TRBV12-3/TRBV12-4 | CASTSGPTGELFF
TRBV10-2 | CASSDAGTGTYGYTF
TRBV2 | CATITSDRAVRSGYTF
TRBV19 | CASSFAYWDTDRTSYGYTF
TRBV19 | CASSISLNTEAFF
TRBV29-1 | CSVEVHSGGYGYTF
TRBV7-8 | CASSPRLAGGPHTQYF
TRBV5-1 | CASSFTTSRLQGAKGNSPLHF
TRBV27 | CASSKQGAYEQYF
TRBV4-2 | CASSPRLAGGLGQFF
TRBV18 | CASSPDSGAEQYF
TRBV7-2 | CASSGTGNRNEQFF
TRBV15 | CATSRDGESYGYTF
TRBV6-6 | CASRSGTANQPQHF
TRBV6-5 | CASSYSAGERSSF
TRBV7-8 | CASSLAFLNQPQHF